This T cell receptor (beta chain) was recorded in a study of response to subunit inactivated influenza vaccine. Broader study findings: Authors suggested each seasonal flu vaccination may recruit only limited numbers of new T cells.

TCRdb processed the RT-PCR reads anew with MiXCR; each CDR3 protein has one entry. The sample contains more than 400,000 distinct CDR3 sequences, roughly 7.9% of which appear only once. Trimming took 2 bases from V and 5 from J, leaving 15 bases between them. Germline V gives CDR1 LGHNA, CDR2 YNFKEQ. This CDR3 is built from 16 residues. Details on this clonotype: Its cognate antigen is unknown.

The receptor was derived from a man between 50 and 75 years old who received an inactivated influenza vaccine. The chain joins TRBV4-2 to TRBJ1-4; D may be TRBD1 (5 bases). Material: PBMCs from blood, obtained approximately 25 months after vaccination. This chain's CDR3 is CASSQTNRNLNEKLFF. CDR3 nucleotides: TGTGCCAGCAGCCAAACAAACAGGAACCTAAATGAAAAACTGTTTTTT.